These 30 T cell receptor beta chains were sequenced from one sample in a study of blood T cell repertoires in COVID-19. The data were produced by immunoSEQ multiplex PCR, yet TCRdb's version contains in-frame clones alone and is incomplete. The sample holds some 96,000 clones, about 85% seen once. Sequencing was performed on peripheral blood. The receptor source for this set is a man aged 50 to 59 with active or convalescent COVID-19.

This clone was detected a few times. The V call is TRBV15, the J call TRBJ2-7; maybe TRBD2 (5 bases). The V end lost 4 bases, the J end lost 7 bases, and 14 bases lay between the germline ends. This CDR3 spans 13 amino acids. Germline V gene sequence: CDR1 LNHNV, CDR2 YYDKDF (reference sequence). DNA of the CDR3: TGTGCCACCAGCAAAAGAAGGGCGGGTGAGCAGTACTTC. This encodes CATSKRRAGEQYF.

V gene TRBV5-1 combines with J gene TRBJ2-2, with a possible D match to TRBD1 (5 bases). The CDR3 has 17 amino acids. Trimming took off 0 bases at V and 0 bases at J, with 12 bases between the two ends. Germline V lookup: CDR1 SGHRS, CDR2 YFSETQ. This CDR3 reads CASSLGMDTANTGELFF. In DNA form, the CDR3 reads TGCGCCAGCAGCTTGGGTATGGACACCGCGAACACCGGGGAGCTGTTTTTT.

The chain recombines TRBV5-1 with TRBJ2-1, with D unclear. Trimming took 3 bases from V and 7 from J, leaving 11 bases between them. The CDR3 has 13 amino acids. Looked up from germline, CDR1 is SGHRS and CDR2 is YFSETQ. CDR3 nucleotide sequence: TGCGCCAGCAGCTCGGTGACGGGTAATGAGCAGTTCTTC. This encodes CASSSVTGNEQFF.

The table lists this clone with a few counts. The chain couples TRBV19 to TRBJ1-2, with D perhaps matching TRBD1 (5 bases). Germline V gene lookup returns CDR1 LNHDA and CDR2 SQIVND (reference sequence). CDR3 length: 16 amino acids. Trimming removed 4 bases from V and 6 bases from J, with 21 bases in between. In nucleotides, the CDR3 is TGTGCCAGTAGTACGGAGGGGCCGGGGTTGAGCGATGGCTACACCTTC. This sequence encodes CASSTEGPGLSDGYTF. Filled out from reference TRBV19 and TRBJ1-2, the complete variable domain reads DGGITQSPKYLFRKEGQNVTLSCEQNLNHDAMYWYRQDPGQGLRLIYYSQIVNDFQKGDIAEGYSVSREKKESFPLTVTSAQKNPTAFYLCASSTEGPGLSDGYTFGSGTRLTVV.

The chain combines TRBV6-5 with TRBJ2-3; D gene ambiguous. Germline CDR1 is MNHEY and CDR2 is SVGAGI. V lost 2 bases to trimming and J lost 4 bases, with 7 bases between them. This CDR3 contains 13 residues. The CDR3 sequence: CASSYGLADTQYF. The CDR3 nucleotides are TGTGCCAGCAGTTACGGGCTGGCAGATACGCAGTATTTT.

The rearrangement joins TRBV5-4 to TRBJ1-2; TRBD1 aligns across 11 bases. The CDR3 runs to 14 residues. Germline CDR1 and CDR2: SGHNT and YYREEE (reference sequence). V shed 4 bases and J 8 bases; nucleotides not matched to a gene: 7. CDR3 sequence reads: CASSPRDRGIGYTF. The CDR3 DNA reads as TGTGCCAGCAGCCCCCGGGACAGGGGGATCGGCTACACCTTC. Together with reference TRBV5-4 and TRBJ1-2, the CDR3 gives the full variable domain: ETGVTQSPTHLIKTRGQQVTLRCSSQSGHNTVSWYQQALGQGPQFIFQYYREEENGRGNFPPRFSGLQFPNYSSELNVNALELDDSALYLCASSPRDRGIGYTFGSGTRLTVV.

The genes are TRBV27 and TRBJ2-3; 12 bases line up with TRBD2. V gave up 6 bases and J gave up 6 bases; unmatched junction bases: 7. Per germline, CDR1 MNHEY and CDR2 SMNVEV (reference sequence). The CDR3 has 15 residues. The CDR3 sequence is CASRMTSGSGDTQYF. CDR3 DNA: TGTGCCAGCAGGATGACTAGCGGGAGTGGCGATACGCAGTATTTT.

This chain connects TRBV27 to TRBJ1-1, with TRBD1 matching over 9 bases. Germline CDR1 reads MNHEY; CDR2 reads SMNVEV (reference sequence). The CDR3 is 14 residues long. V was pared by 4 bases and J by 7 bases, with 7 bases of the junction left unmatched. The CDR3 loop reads CASSSGQGSGEAFF. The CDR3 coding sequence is TGTGCCAGCAGTTCGGGACAGGGCTCGGGTGAAGCTTTCTTT.

CDR3 coding DNA: TGTGCCAGCAGCTTTAGAGAGCGTGGCTACACCTTC. Translation: CASSFRERGYTF. The chain is built from TRBV7-9 and TRBJ1-2, with D hard to call. This CDR3 comprises 12 residues. The ends were cut back, 3 bases at V and 7 bases at J, with 9 bases in the middle. Germline V gene data show CDR1 as SEHNR and CDR2 as FQNEAQ (reference sequence).

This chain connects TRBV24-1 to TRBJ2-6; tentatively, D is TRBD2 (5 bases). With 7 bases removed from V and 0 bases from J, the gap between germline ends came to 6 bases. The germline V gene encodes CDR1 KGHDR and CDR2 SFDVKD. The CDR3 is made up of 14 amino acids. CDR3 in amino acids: CATSRGSGANVLTF. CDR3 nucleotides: TGTGCCACCAGCCGGGGCTCTGGGGCCAACGTCCTGACTTTC.

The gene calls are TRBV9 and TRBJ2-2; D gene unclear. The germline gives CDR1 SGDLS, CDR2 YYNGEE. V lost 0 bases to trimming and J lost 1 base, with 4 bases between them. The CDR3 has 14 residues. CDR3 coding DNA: TGTGCCAGCAGCGTAGCGGTGAACACCGGGGAGCTGTTTTTT. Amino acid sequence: CASSVAVNTGELFF. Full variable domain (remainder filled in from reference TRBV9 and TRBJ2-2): DSGVTQTPKHLITATGQRVTLRCSPRSGDLSVYWYQQSLDQGLQFLIQYYNGEERAKGNILERFSAQQFPDLHSELNLSSLELGDSALYFCASSVAVNTGELFFGEGSRLTVL.

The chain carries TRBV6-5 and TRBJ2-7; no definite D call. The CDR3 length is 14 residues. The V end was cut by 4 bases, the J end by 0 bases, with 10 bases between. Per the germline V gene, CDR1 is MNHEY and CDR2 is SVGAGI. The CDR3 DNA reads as TGTGCCAGCAGTTCTGCGACACGCTCCTACGAGCAGTACTTC. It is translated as CASSSATRSYEQYF.

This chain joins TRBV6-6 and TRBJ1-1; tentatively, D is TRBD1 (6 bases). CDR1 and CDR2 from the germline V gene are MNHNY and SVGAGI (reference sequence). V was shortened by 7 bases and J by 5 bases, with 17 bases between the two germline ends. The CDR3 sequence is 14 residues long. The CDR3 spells CASITQGIGTEAFF. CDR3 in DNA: TGTGCCAGCATTACACAGGGTATCGGGACTGAAGCTTTCTTT.

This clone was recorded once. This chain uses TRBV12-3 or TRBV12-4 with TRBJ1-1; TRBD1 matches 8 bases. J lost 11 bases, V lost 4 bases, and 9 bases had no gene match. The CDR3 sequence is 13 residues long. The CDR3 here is CASSSDRAAFAFF. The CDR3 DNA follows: TGTGCCAGCAGTTCGGACAGGGCAGCTTTCGCTTTCTTT.

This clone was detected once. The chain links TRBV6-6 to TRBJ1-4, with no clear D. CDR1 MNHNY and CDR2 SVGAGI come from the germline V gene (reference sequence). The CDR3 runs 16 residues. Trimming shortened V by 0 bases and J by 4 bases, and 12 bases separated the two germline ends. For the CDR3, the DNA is TGTGCCAGCAGTTACTCGACGCGGCCCGATAATGAAAAACTGTTTTTT. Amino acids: CASSYSTRPDNEKLFF.

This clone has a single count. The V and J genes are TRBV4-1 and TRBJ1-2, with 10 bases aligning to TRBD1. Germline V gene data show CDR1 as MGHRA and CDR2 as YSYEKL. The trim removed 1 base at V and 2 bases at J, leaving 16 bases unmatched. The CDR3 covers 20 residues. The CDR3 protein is CASSQAWAPGQGSLNYGYTF. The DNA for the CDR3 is TGCGCCAGCAGCCAAGCATGGGCCCCGGGACAGGGGTCCCTAAACTATGGCTACACCTTC.

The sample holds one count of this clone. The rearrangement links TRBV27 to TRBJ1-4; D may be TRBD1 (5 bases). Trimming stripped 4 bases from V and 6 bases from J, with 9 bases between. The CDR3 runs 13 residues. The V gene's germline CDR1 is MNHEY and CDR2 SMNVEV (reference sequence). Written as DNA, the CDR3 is TGTGCCAGCAGTTCAGGGTGGGATGAAAAACTGTTTTTT. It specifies CASSSGWDEKLFF.

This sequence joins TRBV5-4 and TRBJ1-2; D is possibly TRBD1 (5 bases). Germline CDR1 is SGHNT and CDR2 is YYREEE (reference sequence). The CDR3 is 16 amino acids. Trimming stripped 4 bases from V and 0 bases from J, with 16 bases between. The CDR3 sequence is CASSPTAPRANYGYTF. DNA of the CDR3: TGTGCCAGCAGCCCGACAGCCCCTCGGGCTAACTATGGCTACACCTTC. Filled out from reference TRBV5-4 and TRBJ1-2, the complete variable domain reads ETGVTQSPTHLIKTRGQQVTLRCSSQSGHNTVSWYQQALGQGPQFIFQYYREEENGRGNFPPRFSGLQFPNYSSELNVNALELDDSALYLCASSPTAPRANYGYTFGSGTRLTVV.

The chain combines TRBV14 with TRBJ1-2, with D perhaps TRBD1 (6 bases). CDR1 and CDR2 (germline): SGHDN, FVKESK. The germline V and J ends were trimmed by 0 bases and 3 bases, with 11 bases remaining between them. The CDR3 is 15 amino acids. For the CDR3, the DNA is TGTGCCAGCAGCCAAGATCCAGGGGTTTACTATGGCTACACCTTC. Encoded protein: CASSQDPGVYYGYTF.

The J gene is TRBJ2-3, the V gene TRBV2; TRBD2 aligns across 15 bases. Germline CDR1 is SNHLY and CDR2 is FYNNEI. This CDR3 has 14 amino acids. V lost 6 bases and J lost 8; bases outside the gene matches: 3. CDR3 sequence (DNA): TGTGCCAGCAGGGGACTAGCGGGAGGAGGTACGCAGTATTTT. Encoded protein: CASRGLAGGGTQYF.

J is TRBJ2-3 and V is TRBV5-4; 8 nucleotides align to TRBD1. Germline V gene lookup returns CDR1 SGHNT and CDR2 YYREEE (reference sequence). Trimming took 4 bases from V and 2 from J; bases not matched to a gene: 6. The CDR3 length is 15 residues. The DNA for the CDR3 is TGTGCCAGCAGCCTCGGACAGGGCTTCACAGATACGCAGTATTTT. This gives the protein CASSLGQGFTDTQYF.

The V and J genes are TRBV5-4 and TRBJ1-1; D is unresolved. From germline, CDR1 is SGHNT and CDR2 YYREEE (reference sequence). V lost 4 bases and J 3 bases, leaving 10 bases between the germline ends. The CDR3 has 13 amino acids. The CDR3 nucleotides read TGTGCCAGCAGCCCAGACCGGGACACTGAAGCTTTCTTT. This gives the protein CASSPDRDTEAFF.

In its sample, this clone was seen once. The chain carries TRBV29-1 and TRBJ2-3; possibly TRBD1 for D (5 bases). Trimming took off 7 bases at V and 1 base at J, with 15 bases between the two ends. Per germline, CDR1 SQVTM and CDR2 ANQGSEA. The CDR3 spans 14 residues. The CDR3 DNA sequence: TGCAGCGGGGTTCTCGACAGACGCACAGATACGCAGTATTTT. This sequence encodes CSGVLDRRTDTQYF.

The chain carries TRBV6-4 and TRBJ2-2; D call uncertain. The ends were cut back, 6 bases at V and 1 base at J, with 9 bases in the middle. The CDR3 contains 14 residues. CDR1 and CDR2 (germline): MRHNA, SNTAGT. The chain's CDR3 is CASRVTLNTGELFF. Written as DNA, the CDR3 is TGTGCCAGCAGAGTTACTCTGAACACCGGGGAGCTGTTTTTT.

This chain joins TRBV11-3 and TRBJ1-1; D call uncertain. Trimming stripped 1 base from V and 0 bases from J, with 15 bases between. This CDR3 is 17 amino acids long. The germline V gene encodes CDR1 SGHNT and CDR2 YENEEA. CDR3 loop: CASSLVADPRLNTEAFF. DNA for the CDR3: TGTGCCAGCAGCTTAGTGGCAGACCCTAGACTGAACACTGAAGCTTTCTTT.

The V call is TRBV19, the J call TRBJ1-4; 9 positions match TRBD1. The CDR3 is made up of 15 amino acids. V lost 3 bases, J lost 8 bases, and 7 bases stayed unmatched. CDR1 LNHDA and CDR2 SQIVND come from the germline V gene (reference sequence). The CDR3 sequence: CASSIPTGGVEKLFF. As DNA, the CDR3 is TGTGCCAGTAGTATCCCGACAGGGGGAGTGGAAAAACTGTTTTTT.

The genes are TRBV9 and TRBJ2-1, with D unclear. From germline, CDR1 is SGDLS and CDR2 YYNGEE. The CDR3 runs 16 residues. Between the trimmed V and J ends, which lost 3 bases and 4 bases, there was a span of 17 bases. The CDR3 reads CASSAPTPDLYNEQFF. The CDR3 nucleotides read TGTGCCAGCAGCGCCCCGACTCCCGACCTGTACAATGAGCAGTTCTTC.

CDR3 nucleotides: TGTGCCAGCAGGGGAGGTTCTGAAGCTTTCTTT. Protein: CASRGGSEAFF. The chain couples TRBV12-3 or TRBV12-4 to TRBJ1-1; no clear D gene. The CDR3 runs to 11 residues. Trimming cost V 6 bases and J 6 bases, with 8 bases left between them.

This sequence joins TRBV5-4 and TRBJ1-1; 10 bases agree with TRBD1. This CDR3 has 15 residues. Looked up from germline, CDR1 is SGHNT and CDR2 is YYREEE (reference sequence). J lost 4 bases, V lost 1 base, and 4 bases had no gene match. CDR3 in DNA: TGTGCCAGCAGCTTGTGGGACAGGGGTTCCACTGAAGCTTTCTTT. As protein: CASSLWDRGSTEAFF.

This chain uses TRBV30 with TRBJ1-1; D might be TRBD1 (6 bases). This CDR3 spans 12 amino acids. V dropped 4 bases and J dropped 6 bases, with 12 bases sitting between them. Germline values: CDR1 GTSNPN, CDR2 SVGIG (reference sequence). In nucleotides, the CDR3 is TGTGCCTGGATCCTCGGGGGGCCTGAAGCTTTCTTT. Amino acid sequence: CAWILGGPEAFF. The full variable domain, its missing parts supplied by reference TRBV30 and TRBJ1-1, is SQTIHQWPATLVQPVGSPLSLECTVEGTSNPNLYWYRQAAGRGLQLLFYSVGIGQISSEVPQNLSASRPQDRQFILSSKKLLLSDSGFYLCAWILGGPEAFFGQGTRLTVV.